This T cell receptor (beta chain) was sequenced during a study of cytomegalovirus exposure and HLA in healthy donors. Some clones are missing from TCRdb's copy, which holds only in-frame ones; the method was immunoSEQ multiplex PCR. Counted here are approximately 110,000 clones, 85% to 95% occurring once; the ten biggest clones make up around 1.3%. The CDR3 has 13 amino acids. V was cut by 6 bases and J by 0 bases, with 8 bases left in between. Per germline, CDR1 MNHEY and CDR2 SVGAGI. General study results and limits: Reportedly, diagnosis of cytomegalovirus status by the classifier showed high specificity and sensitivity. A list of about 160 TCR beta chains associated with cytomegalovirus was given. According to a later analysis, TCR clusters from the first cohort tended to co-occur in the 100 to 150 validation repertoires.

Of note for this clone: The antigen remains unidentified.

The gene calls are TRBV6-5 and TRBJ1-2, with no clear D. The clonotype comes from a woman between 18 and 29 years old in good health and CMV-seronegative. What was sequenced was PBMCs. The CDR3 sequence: CASRAEANYGYTF. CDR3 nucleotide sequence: TGTGCCAGCAGGGCAGAAGCTAACTATGGCTACACCTTC.